This entry lists 32 T cell receptor beta chains sequenced from one sample in a study of cytomegalovirus exposure and HLA in healthy donors. The PCR used 60 Vbeta and 13 Jbeta primers. Clones were sequenced by immunoSEQ multiplex PCR, and TCRdb holds only the in-frame ones, with some missing. The data contain about 140,000 clones, just under 85% of them singletons. The sequenced sample was PBMCs. The receptors were gathered from a man in his forties or fifties in good health and CMV-seropositive.

The rearrangement uses TRBV15 and TRBJ1-5; a weak D match, TRBD1 (6 bases). The CDR3 is 14 residues long. Trimming pared 4 bases from V and 6 bases from J, leaving 13 bases between. Germline V gene sequence: CDR1 LNHNV, CDR2 YYDKDF (reference sequence). Here the CDR3 reads CATSTHRATQPQHF. In DNA, the CDR3 is TGTGCCACCAGCACCCACAGGGCCACTCAGCCCCAGCATTTT.

The chain recombines TRBV18 with TRBJ1-2, with TRBD1 matching over 11 bases. This CDR3 is built from 15 residues. V shed 4 bases, J shed 5 bases, and the junction held 6 bases outside the gene matches. Germline-derived CDR1 and CDR2 are KGHSH and LQKENI. The CDR3 coding sequence is TGTGCCAGCTCACAGGACAGGGGGCAGGTGTATGGCTACACCTTC. Residues: CASSQDRGQVYGYTF.

Worth noting for this clone: Other DNA sequences in the sample encode the same CDR3. The CDR3 region is CASSGQTDSNQPQHF. The CDR3 DNA is TGTGCCAGCAGCGGACAGACCGATAGCAATCAGCCCCAGCATTTT. The gene calls are TRBV6-1 and TRBJ1-5, with a possible D match to TRBD1 (6 bases). The CDR3 covers 15 residues. Germline assignment: CDR1 MNHNS and CDR2 SASEGT. The V gene lost 6 bases and the J gene lost 0 bases, with 12 bases spanning the gap.

On this clone itself: The junction departs from the called germline gene at one end, perhaps through a read error. The CDR3 nucleotides read TGCGCCAGCCGGGACGGGAGTCAAGAGGCCCAGTACTTC. Translated, it gives CASRDGSQEAQYF. V usage is TRBV10-2 and J usage is TRBJ2-5; possibly TRBD2 for D (6 bases). This CDR3 region has 13 residues. Germline V gives CDR1 WSHSY, CDR2 SAAADI.

V is TRBV18 and J is TRBJ2-4, with D maybe TRBD2 (5 bases). The CDR3 extends over 17 amino acids. Trimming removed 6 bases from V and 1 base from J, with 19 bases in between. In germline, CDR1 is KGHSH, CDR2 LQKENI. This CDR3 reads CASSPGSIGGAKNIQYF. CDR3 nucleotide sequence: TGTGCCAGCTCCCCAGGAAGCATCGGCGGGGCCAAAAACATTCAGTACTTC.

The chain carries TRBV9 and TRBJ2-2; a possible D gene is TRBD2 (5 bases). The V end lost 3 bases, the J end lost 2 bases, and 8 bases lay between the germline ends. In germline, CDR1 is SGDLS, CDR2 YYNGEE. The CDR3 sequence is 14 residues long. Here the CDR3 DNA reads TGTGCCAGCAGCGACGGGGTTAACACCGGGGAGCTGTTTTTT. This sequence encodes CASSDGVNTGELFF.

The chain links TRBV2 to TRBJ1-1; D is possibly TRBD1 (5 bases). Trimming shortened V by 10 bases and J by 1 base, and 16 bases separated the two germline ends. This CDR3 is built from 14 residues. Germline V gives CDR1 SNHLY, CDR2 FYNNEI. This CDR3 reads CATQVGQRNTEAFF. CDR3 sequence (DNA): TGTGCCACCCAGGTGGGGCAACGGAACACTGAAGCTTTCTTT.

The chain has TRBV15 and TRBJ2-7; 8 bases match TRBD1. CDR1 LNHNV and CDR2 YYDKDF come from the germline V gene (reference sequence). CDR3 size: 12 residues. The ends lost 9 bases at V and 5 bases at J; junction bases unmatched: 6. CDR3: CATRQGSDEQYF. The CDR3 bases are TGTGCCACTAGACAGGGGAGCGACGAGCAGTACTTC.

The CDR3 protein is CASSLAGADTQYF. DNA of the CDR3: TGTGCCAGCAGCTTGGCGGGAGCAGATACGCAGTATTTT. This sequence joins TRBV5-4 and TRBJ2-3; D may be TRBD2 (6 bases). V was cut by 0 bases and J by 4 bases, with 6 bases left in between. Germline-derived CDR1 and CDR2 are SGHNT and YYREEE (reference sequence). The CDR3 spans 13 residues.

V and J are TRBV2 and TRBJ1-1; D gene uncertain. The CDR3 extends over 13 amino acids. V was shortened by 4 bases and J by 1 base, with 7 bases between the two germline ends. Germline CDR1 and CDR2: SNHLY and FYNNEI. CDR3 nucleotides: TGTGCCAGCAGTGTAGTAGAGAACACTGAAGCTTTCTTT. It encodes CASSVVENTEAFF. Filled out from reference TRBV2 and TRBJ1-1, the complete variable domain reads EPEVTQTPSHQVTQMGQEVILRCVPISNHLYFYWYRQILGQKVEFLVSFYNNEISEKSEIFDDQFSVERPDGSNFTLKIRSTKLEDSAMYFCASSVVENTEAFFGQGTRLTVV.

The J gene is TRBJ2-2, the V gene TRBV4-1; D may be TRBD1 (5 bases). This CDR3 has 15 amino acids. Germline CDR1 reads MGHRA; CDR2 reads YSYEKL. The V gene lost 4 bases and the J gene lost 1 base, with 10 bases spanning the gap. The CDR3 here is CASSRGSQNTGELFF. The CDR3, as DNA: TGCGCCAGCAGCCGGGGCAGCCAGAACACCGGGGAGCTGTTTTTT.

The CDR3 sequence is CASSVEAGRGTEAFF. The CDR3, as DNA: TGTGCCAGCAGCGTAGAGGCCGGGAGAGGCACTGAAGCTTTCTTT. This sequence joins TRBV9 and TRBJ1-1; D uncertain. V shed 0 bases and J shed 4 bases, with 13 bases lying between them. Looked up from germline, CDR1 is SGDLS and CDR2 is YYNGEE. The CDR3 loop spans 15 amino acids.

J is TRBJ1-2 and V is TRBV7-8, with no clear D. The CDR3 is 12 amino acids. Trimming cost V 3 bases and J 6 bases, with 8 bases left between them. Per germline, CDR1 SGHVS and CDR2 FQNEAQ. The CDR3 spells CASSFGIHGYTF. DNA for the CDR3: TGTGCCAGCAGCTTCGGGATCCATGGCTACACCTTC.

With respect to this clone: The same CDR3 can be traced to other DNA sequences in this sample. The gene calls are TRBV5-1 and TRBJ2-7; TRBD1 is a possible D gene (6 bases). Germline assignment: CDR1 SGHRS and CDR2 YFSETQ. Trimming took 2 bases from V and 3 from J, leaving 12 bases between them. This CDR3 has 14 amino acids. The DNA for the CDR3 is TGCGCCAGCAGCTTAAGGGGGACACACTACGAGCAGTACTTC. Protein product: CASSLRGTHYEQYF.

This clone has only a few counts. Within the sample, other DNA sequences also encode this same CDR3. The genes are TRBV5-6 and TRBJ1-3; no reliable D call. In germline, CDR1 is SGHDT, CDR2 YYEEEE. This CDR3 region has 14 residues. The V end was cut by 2 bases, the J end by 0 bases, with 6 bases between. The chain's CDR3 is CASSLPSSGNTIYF. As DNA, the CDR3 is TGTGCCAGCAGCTTACCGAGCTCTGGAAACACCATATATTTT.

Regarding this clone: The junction shows a germline mismatch at one end, possibly a read error. This chain connects TRBV30 to TRBJ1-2, with a tentative D call TRBD1 (5 bases). Looked up from germline, CDR1 is GTSNPN and CDR2 is SVGIG (reference sequence). This CDR3 has 10 amino acids. CDR3 sequence reads: CAFDKLWGYF. For the CDR3, the DNA is TGTGCCTTCGATAAACTTTGGGGCTACTTC.

V usage is TRBV5-1 and J usage is TRBJ1-2; no firm D call. V was trimmed by 4 bases and J by 3 bases, leaving 13 bases between them. The germline V gene encodes CDR1 SGHRS and CDR2 YFSETQ. CDR3 length equals 14 residues. The CDR3 DNA reads as TGCGCCAGCAGCCGGGCGGGGAAGGACTATGGCTACACCTTC. Protein: CASSRAGKDYGYTF.

This clone appeared a few times. The chain is built from TRBV10-3 and TRBJ2-1, with a tentative D call TRBD2 (6 bases). The V end lost 3 bases, the J end lost 10 bases, and 13 bases lay between the germline ends. From germline, CDR1 is ENHRY and CDR2 SYGVKD. The CDR3 runs 13 residues. CDR3 coding DNA: TGTGCCATCAGTGATAGTCGGGAGAACGAGCAGTTCTTC. It specifies CAISDSRENEQFF.

The V call is TRBV27, the J call TRBJ2-5; D perhaps matches TRBD2 (5 bases). This CDR3 comprises 16 residues. Trimming stripped 7 bases from V and 13 bases from J, with 31 bases between. Germline loops: CDR1 MNHEY, CDR2 SMNVEV (reference sequence). In nucleotides, the CDR3 is TGTGCCAGCACCCTTGAGGGTACTAGTCAGGACGCATATCCGTACTTC. Translating gives CASTLEGTSQDAYPYF.

As regards this clone: An end of the junction does not agree with germline; a read error may underlie this. The chain has TRBV7-7 and TRBJ2-5; D is uncertain. CDR3 length: 15 residues. In germline, CDR1 is SSHAT, CDR2 FNYEAQ (reference sequence). Here the CDR3 DNA reads TGTGCTAGCAGCTTAGGGTTAGGCAGGCGAGAGACCCAGTACTTC. As protein: CASSLGLGRRETQYF.

The rearrangement links TRBV7-2 to TRBJ2-7, with 7 positions matching TRBD2. Germline assignment: CDR1 SGHTA and CDR2 FQGNSA. The CDR3 length is 13 residues. Losses at the gene ends were 2 bases for V and 2 bases for J; bases not matched to a gene: 0. The CDR3 region has the DNA TGTGCCAGCAGCTTACTAGCGGCCTACGAGCAGTACTTC. Protein: CASSLLAAYEQYF.

This clone was found a few times. V is TRBV7-3 and J is TRBJ2-5, with a weak D call TRBD1 (6 bases). The CDR3 length is 13 residues. The V gene lost 5 bases and the J gene lost 1 base, with 8 bases spanning the gap. The germline V gene has CDR1 SGHTA and CDR2 FQGTGA. The CDR3 spells CASSRDIQETQYF. The CDR3 DNA follows: TGTGCCAGCAGCCGGGACATCCAAGAGACCCAGTACTTC.

The chain carries TRBV19 and TRBJ2-7; the D gene is possibly TRBD2 (7 bases). Trimming took 3 bases from V and 6 from J, leaving 18 bases between them. Germline assignment: CDR1 LNHDA and CDR2 SQIVND (reference sequence). The CDR3 contains 15 residues. The CDR3: CASSILAGAGGEQYF. CDR3 DNA: TGTGCCAGTAGTATCCTCGCGGGGGCGGGTGGCGAGCAGTACTTC.

This sequence joins TRBV18 and TRBJ2-1, with a possible D match to TRBD2 (5 bases). V was clipped by 2 bases and J by 7 bases, with 12 bases between them. The CDR3 consists of 14 residues. Germline loops: CDR1 KGHSH, CDR2 LQKENI. Written as DNA, the CDR3 is TGTGCCAGCTCACCATATGCCGGGGAGAATGAGCAGTTCTTC. This sequence encodes CASSPYAGENEQFF.

The chain links TRBV4-2 to TRBJ1-6; 8 bases are a match to TRBD1. The CDR3 contains 14 residues. After removal of 5 bases from V and 9 bases from J, the junction contained 6 bases not matched to a gene. Germline V gene sequence: CDR1 LGHNA, CDR2 YNFKEQ. In DNA, the CDR3 is TGTGCCAGCAGCTTGGACAGGGTAGTTTCACCCCTCCACTTT. It codes for CASSLDRVVSPLHF.

The rearrangement links TRBV9 to TRBJ2-3, with D hard to call. Per germline, CDR1 SGDLS and CDR2 YYNGEE. The CDR3 totals 12 residues. The V gene lost 0 bases and the J gene lost 5 bases, with 4 bases spanning the gap. The CDR3 sequence: CASSVAQDTQYF. For the CDR3, the DNA is TGTGCCAGCAGCGTAGCCCAAGATACGCAGTATTTT.

For the CDR3, the DNA is TGTGCCAGCACCGGGAACTACGAGCAGTACTTC. As protein: CASTGNYEQYF. The chain joins TRBV25-1 to TRBJ2-7; D may be TRBD2 (5 bases). V was trimmed by 7 bases and J by 3 bases, leaving 7 bases between them. CDR1 is MGHDK and CDR2 is SYGVNS in the germline V gene. CDR3 length: 11 amino acids.

This chain uses TRBV2 with TRBJ2-1, with D possibly TRBD1 on 6 matching bases. CDR1 and CDR2 (germline): SNHLY, FYNNEI. V lost 2 bases, J lost 2 bases, and 10 bases lay in between. The CDR3 has 15 residues. CDR3 sequence reads: CASSETGFTYNEQFF. The CDR3 DNA reads TGTGCCAGCAGTGAAACAGGGTTCACCTACAATGAGCAGTTCTTC.

The V and J genes are TRBV7-2 and TRBJ1-2; 7 positions match TRBD1. After removal of 6 bases from V and 4 bases from J, the junction contained 8 bases not matched to a gene. CDR1 is SGHTA, CDR2 FQGNSA, per germline. This CDR3 has 14 residues. CDR3 sequence (DNA): TGTGCCAGCAGTTTCGACAGGGCGAGCTATGGCTACACCTTC. It codes for CASSFDRASYGYTF.

The chain employs TRBV5-6 and TRBJ1-6, with a weak D call TRBD1 (6 bases). The V and J ends lost 4 bases and 3 bases respectively, with 17 bases between them. Germline CDR1 reads SGHDT; CDR2 reads YYEEEE. This CDR3 comprises 17 residues. The CDR3: CASSPGGHLGYNSPLHF. The CDR3 DNA is TGTGCCAGCAGCCCGGGGGGACATCTGGGCTATAATTCACCCCTCCACTTT.

This CDR3 reads CASSESRGKGNTQYF. CDR3 DNA: TGTGCCAGCAGCGAGAGCAGGGGTAAGGGTAATACGCAGTATTTT. The chain is built from TRBV7-9 and TRBJ2-3, with D perhaps TRBD1 (6 bases). Trimming stripped 5 bases from V and 7 bases from J, with 19 bases between. Germline lookup yields CDR1 SEHNR and CDR2 FQNEAQ (reference sequence). This CDR3 has 15 residues.

The CDR3, as DNA: TGTGCTAGTGGTTTGCAGGGCGGCTACGGAAACACCATATATTTT. Translating gives CASGLQGGYGNTIYF. The rearrangement joins TRBV12-5 to TRBJ1-3; perhaps TRBD1 as D (5 bases). The CDR3 is 15 residues long. Germline values: CDR1 LGHNT, CDR2 FRNRAP. V shed 2 bases and J shed 4 bases, with 12 bases lying between them.